The 23 T cell receptor beta chains below were found in one sample sequenced in a study of OX40 agonist ivuxolimab in advanced cancers. Assay: immunoSEQ multiplex PCR; the TCRdb copy retains only in-frame clones and omits some. The data show roughly 60,000 clones, 84% seen once. Specimen: CD4+ or CD8+ T cells sorted from blood, collected in a trial of the OX40 agonist ivuxolimab. These receptor sequences come from an adult with an advanced solid tumor such as melanoma, head and neck, liver or kidney cancer.

This clone was found a few times. The chain employs TRBV7-3 and TRBJ2-5; the D is unclear. The germline gives CDR1 SGHTA, CDR2 FQGTGA. This CDR3 has 13 amino acids. The ends were cut back, 3 bases at V and 5 bases at J, with 10 bases in the middle. CDR3 DNA sequence: TGTGCCAGCAGCTTGGTTAGTCAGGAGACCCAGTACTTC. Translated, it gives CASSLVSQETQYF.

This clone appeared once. The chain couples TRBV29-1 to TRBJ2-1; no firm D call. The germline gives CDR1 SQVTM, CDR2 ANQGSEA. This CDR3 has 12 amino acids. The V gene lost 3 bases and the J gene lost 8 bases, with 11 bases spanning the gap. CDR3 region: CSVDITWDEQFF. Written as DNA, the CDR3 is TGCAGCGTTGACATCACTTGGGATGAGCAGTTCTTC.

The rearrangement links TRBV5-1 to TRBJ1-5; unclear D gene. Trimming took off 4 bases at V and 4 bases at J, with 15 bases between the two ends. This CDR3 region has 15 residues. Germline CDR1 SGHRS, CDR2 YFSETQ. The DNA of the CDR3 is TGCGCCAGCAGCCTCACGGGCGTAGCAAATCAGCCCCAGCATTTT. This translates into CASSLTGVANQPQHF.

In this sample, this clone turned up once. The gene calls are TRBV7-9 and TRBJ1-5; D gene uncertain. Trimming cost V 1 base and J 7 bases, with 8 bases left between them. Germline loops: CDR1 SEHNR, CDR2 FQNEAQ (reference sequence). The CDR3 spans 13 residues. The CDR3 spells CASSLEGKQPQHF. The CDR3 nucleotides read TGTGCCAGCAGCTTAGAAGGGAAACAGCCCCAGCATTTT.

The chain carries TRBV10-1 and TRBJ1-1; D gene ambiguous. The germline V gene encodes CDR1 WNHNN and CDR2 SYGVQD (reference sequence). The CDR3 consists of 13 residues. Trimming removed 3 bases at V and 7 bases at J, with 12 bases between. The CDR3 reads CASSENTPGEAFF. Written as DNA, the CDR3 is TGCGCCAGCAGTGAAAACACCCCCGGTGAAGCTTTCTTT.

The chain has TRBV7-2 and TRBJ1-3; possible D gene TRBD1, 5 bases. Germline-derived CDR1 and CDR2 are SGHTA and FQGNSA. The CDR3 is 14 residues long. Trimming removed 5 bases at V and 2 bases at J, with 10 bases between. This chain's CDR3 is CASSGTQAGNTIYF. DNA for the CDR3: TGTGCCAGCAGCGGGACCCAAGCTGGAAACACCATATATTTT.

This sequence joins TRBV20-1 and TRBJ1-2, with D perhaps matching TRBD1 (5 bases). V was shortened by 4 bases and J by 4 bases, with 7 bases between the two germline ends. Germline V CDR1 and CDR2: DFQATT, SNEGSKA (reference sequence). The length of the CDR3 is 11 residues. The CDR3 bases are TGCAGTGCTACAGGGAGCTATGGCTACACCTTC. It specifies CSATGSYGYTF.

This chain joins TRBV6-1 and TRBJ2-7; perhaps TRBD1 as D (6 bases). From germline, CDR1 is MNHNS and CDR2 SASEGT. This CDR3 has 14 amino acids. The V end lost 8 bases, the J end lost 0 bases, and 14 bases lay between the germline ends. In DNA, the CDR3 is TGTGCCAGCGGGGCAGGGACAAACTCCTACGAGCAGTACTTC. This gives the protein CASGAGTNSYEQYF.

The chain joins TRBV6-1 to TRBJ2-2; D unclear. The length of the CDR3 is 13 residues. Germline V CDR1 and CDR2: MNHNS, SASEGT. Trimming took off 4 bases at V and 3 bases at J, with 6 bases between the two ends. The DNA for the CDR3 is TGTGCCAGCAGTGCGTTGCACACCGGGGAGCTGTTTTTT. Its protein is CASSALHTGELFF.

There are a few counts of this clone. This sequence joins TRBV6-5 and TRBJ2-7; 8 nucleotides agree with TRBD1. Germline V lookup: CDR1 MNHEY, CDR2 SVGAGI. The CDR3 runs 15 residues. With 8 bases clipped from V and 0 bases from J, the junction kept 9 bases outside the gene matches. As DNA, the CDR3 is TGTGCCAGCGGCCGGACAGGGAGGAGCTCCTACGAGCAGTACTTC. Protein sequence: CASGRTGRSSYEQYF.

This chain joins TRBV27 and TRBJ1-1; D gene uncertain. The CDR3 consists of 12 residues. Trimming took off 2 bases at V and 11 bases at J, with 12 bases between the two ends. Germline V gene data show CDR1 as MNHEY and CDR2 as SMNVEV (reference sequence). The CDR3, as DNA: TGTGCCAGCAGTTTAATTGGGGATAGGGCTTTCTTT. It codes for CASSLIGDRAFF.

Here the CDR3 reads CASSPYATGNGLKDTEAFF. CDR3 DNA sequence: TGTGCCAGCAGCCCCTACGCGACAGGGAACGGTTTAAAAGACACTGAAGCTTTCTTT. The J gene is TRBJ1-1, the V gene TRBV7-3; 7 bases line up with TRBD1. Germline values: CDR1 SGHTA, CDR2 FQGTGA. The CDR3 is 19 residues long. The V and J ends lost 5 bases and 3 bases, in that order; junction bases with no gene match: 21.

This sequence joins TRBV12-5 and TRBJ1-2; the match to TRBD1 covers 7 bases. V trimming: 6 bases; J trimming: 4 bases; junction bases outside the gene matches: 8. This CDR3 has 14 amino acids. Germline CDR1 is LGHNT and CDR2 is FRNRAP. CDR3 sequence: CASGTGAEFYGYTF. DNA for the CDR3: TGTGCTAGTGGCACAGGGGCTGAATTCTATGGCTACACCTTC.

This clone showed up just a few times. The chain links TRBV6-6 to TRBJ2-7, with 8 bases lining up with TRBD1. This CDR3 contains 14 residues. The germline CDR1 and CDR2 sequences are MNHNY and SVGAGI (reference sequence). J lost 2 bases, V lost 6 bases, and 6 bases had no gene match. CDR3 residues: CASRGGQATYEQYF. The DNA for the CDR3 is TGTGCCAGCAGAGGGGGACAGGCAACCTACGAGCAGTACTTC.

The CDR3 DNA reads TGTGCCAGCAGCCCGGCGGGACAAAGCTCCTACGAGCAGTACTTC. This sequence encodes CASSPAGQSSYEQYF. The J gene is TRBJ2-5, the V gene TRBV27; tentatively, D is TRBD1 or TRBD2 (6 bases each). The DNA end lines up better with TRBJ2-7; the J call may be wrong. Germline-derived CDR1 and CDR2 are MNHEY and SMNVEV (reference sequence). The CDR3 covers 15 residues.

The chain links TRBV6-5 to TRBJ2-7, with D possibly matching TRBD2 (5 bases). Germline CDR1 is MNHEY and CDR2 is SVGAGI. This CDR3 contains 14 residues. The ends were cut back, 5 bases at V and 2 bases at J, with 13 bases in the middle. CDR3 in DNA: TGTGCCAGCAGTAACCCGGGGAAGGCCTACGAGCAGTACTTC. Its translation is CASSNPGKAYEQYF.

The rearrangement uses TRBV6-1 and TRBJ2-5; D perhaps matches TRBD2 (6 bases). The DNA matches TRBJ2-7 better at its end, which makes the J call doubtful. This CDR3 has 14 amino acids. Germline V gives CDR1 MNHNS, CDR2 SASEGT. CDR3 amino acids: CASSEALAPYEQYF. The CDR3 nucleotides are TGTGCCAGCAGTGAAGCCCTAGCGCCCTACGAGCAGTACTTC.

The V gene is TRBV7-6, the J gene TRBJ2-1; 7 nucleotides align to TRBD2. CDR3 length: 17 amino acids. The junction had 15 bases not matched to a gene; V was cut back by 4 bases and J by 6 bases. Germline V gives CDR1 SGHVS, CDR2 FNYEAQ. The CDR3 protein is CASSSPVGGGQVNEQFF. CDR3 bases: TGTGCCAGCAGCTCACCCGTGGGGGGAGGGCAAGTCAATGAGCAGTTCTTC.

The V and J genes are TRBV10-2 and TRBJ2-7; no reliable D call. V shed 4 bases and J shed 1 base, with 8 bases lying between them. This CDR3 has 13 residues. The germline gives CDR1 WSHSY, CDR2 SAAADI. The CDR3 region has the DNA TGCGCCAGCAGTGTGAGCTCTTCCTACGAGCAGTACTTC. This gives the protein CASSVSSSYEQYF.

This chain uses TRBV29-1 with TRBJ2-3; 11 bases are shared with TRBD2. Losses at the gene ends were 6 bases for V and 0 bases for J; bases not matched to a gene: 8. Germline CDR1 SQVTM, CDR2 ANQGSEA. The CDR3 length is 16 residues. CDR3: CSVNSGRDSSTDTQYF. Here the CDR3 DNA reads TGCAGCGTCAATAGCGGGAGGGATTCTAGCACAGATACGCAGTATTTT.

This clone was seen a few times. The rearrangement links TRBV28 to TRBJ1-1, with D unresolved. CDR1 is MDHEN and CDR2 is SYDVKM in the germline V gene. The germline V and J ends were trimmed by 7 bases and 2 bases, with 14 bases remaining between them. This CDR3 has 14 amino acids. The CDR3 spells CASTEGSRNTEAFF. The CDR3 DNA is TGTGCCAGCACCGAGGGTTCAAGAAACACTGAAGCTTTCTTT.

This CDR3 reads CASSIGTDLRSTEAFF. The CDR3 region has the DNA TGTGCCAGCAGCATCGGGACAGACCTAAGGAGCACTGAAGCTTTCTTT. The gene calls are TRBV9 and TRBJ1-1, with TRBD1 identical over 7 bases. From germline, CDR1 is SGDLS and CDR2 YYNGEE. The CDR3 runs 16 residues. Trimming cost V 4 bases and J 4 bases; bases outside gene matches: 13.

The rearrangement uses TRBV18 and TRBJ1-2; TRBD1 agrees at 9 bases. Germline values: CDR1 KGHSH, CDR2 LQKENI. The V gene end was trimmed by 2 bases and the J gene end by 5 bases; junction bases not matched to a gene: 6. CDR3 length equals 15 residues. The CDR3 DNA sequence: TGTGCCAGCTCACCAGGGGGACAGGGCCAATATGGCTACACCTTC. This encodes CASSPGGQGQYGYTF. The full variable domain, with the rest looked up from reference TRBV18 and TRBJ1-2, is NAGVMQNPRHLVRRRGQEARLRCSPMKGHSHVYWYRQLPEEGLKFMVYLQKENIIDESGMPKERFSAEFPKEGPSILRIQQVVRGDSAAYFCASSPGGQGQYGYTFGSGTRLTVV.